This is a list of T cell receptor beta chains from one sample in a study of regulatory T cells in long-lasting Graves disease. Each CDR3 protein gets one entry after TCRdb re-called the multiplex PCR reads with MiXCR. The sample shows 600,000 to 800,000 distinct CDR3 sequences, about 32% of them seen only once. This specimen consisted of peripheral blood mononuclear cells (PBMCs), obtained when the disease was refractory, from a patient treated with antithyroid drugs. These receptors all come from a female donor with Graves disease. CDR3s include the opening cysteine and the closing phenylalanine or tryptophan. The D gene is left open where the match is weak. Some rows have no size entry. The others give once, few or many, or a class for an expanded clone.

j_gene: TRBJ2-7
v_gene: TRBV27
d_gene: NA
abundance: few
CDR3nt: TGTGCCAGCCGAATTTCTCCAGGAATTGACGAGCAGTACTTC
CDR3aa: CASRISPGIDEQYF

j_gene: TRBJ2-3
v_gene: TRBV6-4
d_gene: TRBD2
abundance: NA
CDR3nt: TGTGCCAGCAGTGACCGTGCGGGAGGTACTAGCACAGATACGCAGTATTTT
CDR3aa: CASSDRAGGTSTDTQYF

j_gene: TRBJ2-3
v_gene: TRBV11-2
d_gene: NA
abundance: NA
CDR3nt: TGTGCCAGCAGACCAGGGAGCACAGATACGCAGTATTTT
CDR3aa: CASRPGSTDTQYF

j_gene: TRBJ1-1
v_gene: TRBV19
d_gene: TRBD1
abundance: NA
CDR3nt: TGTGCCAGTACCCAGACAGGGGGACAAGGTGAAGCTTTCTTT
CDR3aa: CASTQTGGQGEAFF

j_gene: TRBJ2-6
v_gene: TRBV20-1
d_gene: NA
abundance: NA
CDR3nt: TGCAGTGCTAGAGTTAGGTTCTCTGGGGCCAACGTCCTGACTTTC
CDR3aa: CSARVRFSGANVLTF

j_gene: TRBJ2-7
v_gene: TRBV19
d_gene: TRBD2
abundance: few
CDR3nt: TGTGCCAATAGGATTAGCGGGAGGGGGTCCACCTACGAGCAGTACTTC
CDR3aa: CANRISGRGSTYEQYF

j_gene: TRBJ1-2
v_gene: TRBV15
d_gene: NA
abundance: few
CDR3nt: TGTGCCACCAGCGACGGAGGCACGACAGCCGTCCTTATCTTC
CDR3aa: CATSDGGTTAVLIF

j_gene: TRBJ2-7
v_gene: TRBV7-9
d_gene: TRBD2
abundance: NA
CDR3nt: TGTGCCAGCAGCGTACTAGCGGGAGTCTACGAGCAGTACTTC
CDR3aa: CASSVLAGVYEQYF

j_gene: TRBJ1-1
v_gene: TRBV24-1
d_gene: NA
abundance: many
CDR3nt: TGTGCCACCAGTGACGGACAACGCCCAGAGGTTTTCTTT
CDR3aa: CATSDGQRPEVFF

j_gene: TRBJ2-7
v_gene: TRBV7-9
d_gene: TRBD1
abundance: NA
CDR3nt: TGTGCCAGCAGGGCCGGGACAGGGTACGAGCAGTACTTC
CDR3aa: CASRAGTGYEQYF

j_gene: TRBJ1-5
v_gene: TRBV10-3
d_gene: NA
abundance: NA
CDR3nt: TGTGCCATCAGTGAGTCTACAGATGCAGGCCAGCCCCAGCATTTT
CDR3aa: CAISESTDAGQPQHF

j_gene: TRBJ2-7
v_gene: TRBV28
d_gene: TRBD1
abundance: NA
CDR3nt: TGTGCCAGCACCTTCTCCCACGGGACAGGGTTCTACGAGCAGTACTTC
CDR3aa: CASTFSHGTGFYEQYF

j_gene: TRBJ1-2
v_gene: TRBV2
d_gene: NA
abundance: NA
CDR3nt: TGTGCCAGCAGCTTCCCGGGACGATCTTTCTATGGCTACACCTTC
CDR3aa: CASSFPGRSFYGYTF

j_gene: TRBJ1-4
v_gene: TRBV10-3
d_gene: NA
abundance: few
CDR3nt: TGTGCCATCAGTGAGTCGGGGGAAAAACTGTTTTTT
CDR3aa: CAISESGEKLFF

j_gene: TRBJ2-1
v_gene: TRBV20-1
d_gene: NA
abundance: NA
CDR3nt: TGCAGTGCCCGATTTCGTTTAGGGACGGCCCTGAATGAGCAGTTCTTC
CDR3aa: CSARFRLGTALNEQFF

j_gene: TRBJ2-5
v_gene: TRBV2
d_gene: NA
abundance: many
CDR3nt: TGTGCCAGCGGGGGGACCCAGTACTTC
CDR3aa: CASGGTQYF

j_gene: TRBJ2-6
v_gene: TRBV12-5
d_gene: TRBD1
abundance: few
CDR3nt: TGTGCTAGTGGTTTGGGACAGGGCACAGCCAACGTCCTGACTTTC
CDR3aa: CASGLGQGTANVLTF

j_gene: TRBJ2-5
v_gene: TRBV5-1
d_gene: NA
abundance: few
CDR3nt: TGCGCCAGCAGCTTGGCCACTCAGGGTGGAGAGACCCAGTACTTC
CDR3aa: CASSLATQGGETQYF

j_gene: TRBJ1-1
v_gene: TRBV6-9
d_gene: NA
abundance: NA
CDR3nt: TGTGCCAGCAGTTACGATACAGTCAACACTGAAGCTTTCTTT
CDR3aa: CASSYDTVNTEAFF

j_gene: TRBJ1-6
v_gene: TRBV20-1
d_gene: TRBD1
abundance: NA
CDR3nt: TGCAGTGCTAGGGGAAATGGAGAACAGGGGATTCGTTCACCCCTCCACTTT
CDR3aa: CSARGNGEQGIRSPLHF

j_gene: TRBJ1-5
v_gene: TRBV19
d_gene: NA
abundance: once
CDR3nt: TGTGCCAGTAGTCCCCTTTATAGCAATCAGCCCCAGCATTTT
CDR3aa: CASSPLYSNQPQHF

j_gene: TRBJ1-2
v_gene: TRBV6-1
d_gene: TRBD1
abundance: few
CDR3nt: TGTGCCAGCAGAGGGACAGCCTACTATGGCTACACCTTC
CDR3aa: CASRGTAYYGYTF

j_gene: TRBJ1-1
v_gene: TRBV28
d_gene: TRBD1
abundance: many
CDR3nt: TGTGCCAGCAGAGGGGGACAGGGGCCCACTGAAGCTTTCTTT
CDR3aa: CASRGGQGPTEAFF

j_gene: TRBJ1-3
v_gene: TRBV6-2/TRBV6-3
d_gene: NA
abundance: few
CDR3nt: TGTGCCAGCAGTTATTCCGACTCTGGAAACACCATATATTTT
CDR3aa: CASSYSDSGNTIYF

j_gene: TRBJ1-2
v_gene: TRBV2
d_gene: NA
abundance: many
CDR3nt: TGTGCCAGCAGTGGGAGTGTGGGCAACTATGGCTACACCTTC
CDR3aa: CASSGSVGNYGYTF

j_gene: TRBJ1-2
v_gene: TRBV6-7
d_gene: NA
abundance: NA
CDR3nt: TGTGCCAGCAGTTACTGGGGAAGGGGGTATGGCTACACCTTC
CDR3aa: CASSYWGRGYGYTF

j_gene: TRBJ2-5
v_gene: TRBV7-3
d_gene: TRBD2
abundance: few
CDR3nt: TGTGCCAGCAGCTTCGGGGGGGGCTACCAAGAGACCCAGTACTTC
CDR3aa: CASSFGGGYQETQYF

j_gene: TRBJ2-5
v_gene: TRBV20-1
d_gene: TRBD1
abundance: NA
CDR3nt: TGCAGTGCTAGAGATATGGACAGGGGGCTCGAGACCCAGTACTTC
CDR3aa: CSARDMDRGLETQYF

j_gene: TRBJ1-4
v_gene: TRBV2
d_gene: TRBD1
abundance: many
CDR3nt: TGTGCCAGCAGGGACAGGGTCGGCGAAAAACTGTTTTTT
CDR3aa: CASRDRVGEKLFF

j_gene: TRBJ2-2
v_gene: TRBV7-2
d_gene: TRBD2
abundance: NA
CDR3nt: TGTGCCAGCAGACTTCAAGCTATCCATCCGGGACTAGCGGGAGAAGGCGGGGAGCTGTTTTTT
CDR3aa: CASRLQAIHPGLAGEGGELFF

j_gene: TRBJ1-2
v_gene: TRBV6-1
d_gene: NA
abundance: many
CDR3nt: TGTGCCAGCACCGGCAACACACAAAACTATGGCTACACCTTC
CDR3aa: CASTGNTQNYGYTF

j_gene: TRBJ1-1
v_gene: TRBV20-1
d_gene: NA
abundance: NA
CDR3nt: TGCAGTGCCACGGGGCAGTTGGACACTGAAGCTTTCTTT
CDR3aa: CSATGQLDTEAFF

j_gene: TRBJ2-7
v_gene: TRBV7-8
d_gene: TRBD2
abundance: NA
CDR3nt: TGTGCCAGCAGCCCAACCTCCGAATGTAGCGGGCTAGCCTACGAGCAGTACTTC
CDR3aa: CASSPTSECSGLAYEQYF

j_gene: TRBJ2-3
v_gene: TRBV6-1
d_gene: NA
abundance: few
CDR3nt: TGTGCCAGCAGGCGGACTAGCACAGATACGCAGTATTTT
CDR3aa: CASRRTSTDTQYF

j_gene: TRBJ1-1
v_gene: TRBV2
d_gene: TRBD1
abundance: many
CDR3nt: TGTGCCAGCAGTGAATTGAGGGGGCATGCTTTCTTT
CDR3aa: CASSELRGHAFF

j_gene: TRBJ1-1
v_gene: TRBV11-1
d_gene: NA
abundance: few
CDR3nt: TGTGCCAGCAGCTCCCACGGGGAGTACACTGAAGCTTTCTTT
CDR3aa: CASSSHGEYTEAFF

j_gene: TRBJ1-2
v_gene: TRBV7-2
d_gene: NA
abundance: few
CDR3nt: TGTGCCAGCAGCTTAGGAGGGGCCGGGGGGGCTGGCTACACCTTC
CDR3aa: CASSLGGAGGAGYTF

j_gene: TRBJ2-5
v_gene: TRBV28
d_gene: NA
abundance: many
CDR3nt: TGTGCCAGCAGTTTATCGGGCAGGTACAGGAGGAATGAGACCCAGTACTTC
CDR3aa: CASSLSGRYRRNETQYF

j_gene: TRBJ2-2
v_gene: TRBV12-3/TRBV12-4
d_gene: NA
abundance: many
CDR3nt: TGTGCCAGCAGCGGGTTAGGGGCTGGGCTGTTTTTT
CDR3aa: CASSGLGAGLFF

j_gene: TRBJ1-1
v_gene: TRBV7-3
d_gene: TRBD1
abundance: few
CDR3nt: TGTGCCAGCAGCTTAAATTCGGACAGGGGGCGGTGGGACACTGAAGCTTTCTTT
CDR3aa: CASSLNSDRGRWDTEAFF

j_gene: TRBJ2-7
v_gene: TRBV9
d_gene: NA
abundance: many
CDR3nt: TGTGCCAGCAGCGTAGGCGGGACAGCATACGAGCAGTACTTC
CDR3aa: CASSVGGTAYEQYF

j_gene: TRBJ2-5
v_gene: TRBV29-1
d_gene: TRBD2
abundance: few
CDR3nt: TGCAGCGTTGATCGTCTAGCGGGAGCAGAGACCCAGTACTTC
CDR3aa: CSVDRLAGAETQYF

j_gene: TRBJ2-2
v_gene: TRBV2
d_gene: NA
abundance: few
CDR3nt: TGTGCCAGCAGTGACGGCAGGGGTTCGAACACCGGGGAGCTGTTTTTT
CDR3aa: CASSDGRGSNTGELFF

j_gene: TRBJ2-7
v_gene: TRBV6-5
d_gene: TRBD2
abundance: NA
CDR3nt: TGTGCCAGCAGTTATTCTAGCGGGAGAAGCGAGCAGTACTTC
CDR3aa: CASSYSSGRSEQYF

j_gene: TRBJ2-7
v_gene: TRBV6-5
d_gene: NA
abundance: many
CDR3nt: TGTGCCAGCAGTTACTTGGCAGGGAGCTCCTACGAGCAGTACTTC
CDR3aa: CASSYLAGSSYEQYF

j_gene: TRBJ1-2
v_gene: TRBV29-1
d_gene: NA
abundance: many
CDR3nt: TGCCAAACTAGGGAGGGGACTGGTGGCTACACCTTC
CDR3aa: CQTREGTGGYTF

j_gene: TRBJ1-2
v_gene: TRBV4-2
d_gene: NA
abundance: NA
CDR3nt: TGTGCCAGCAGCCAACTGGCGGGTCGGGTTGCATACACCTTC
CDR3aa: CASSQLAGRVAYTF

j_gene: TRBJ1-1
v_gene: TRBV12-3/TRBV12-4
d_gene: TRBD1
abundance: many
CDR3nt: TGTGCCAGCAGGAGACAGGGGGCAGACACTGAAGCTTTCTTT
CDR3aa: CASRRQGADTEAFF

j_gene: TRBJ1-1
v_gene: TRBV10-3
d_gene: TRBD1
abundance: few
CDR3nt: TGTGCCATGAAAGGGACAGGGGGCTCCGGGAACACTGAAGCTTTCTTT
CDR3aa: CAMKGTGGSGNTEAFF

j_gene: TRBJ1-5
v_gene: TRBV30
d_gene: NA
abundance: few
CDR3nt: TGTGCCTGGAGTTCCAAGGGGCAGGGCAATCAGCCCCAGCATTTT
CDR3aa: CAWSSKGQGNQPQHF

j_gene: TRBJ2-7
v_gene: TRBV29-1
d_gene: NA
abundance: NA
CDR3nt: TGCAGCGTTGAAGGGTTAGGGGATGGCTACGAGCAGTACTTC
CDR3aa: CSVEGLGDGYEQYF

j_gene: TRBJ2-6
v_gene: TRBV6-9
d_gene: NA
abundance: NA
CDR3nt: TGTGCCAGCAGTTTGGCGCCAACGAGCGTCCTGACTTTC
CDR3aa: CASSLAPTSVLTF

j_gene: TRBJ1-2
v_gene: TRBV28
d_gene: NA
abundance: NA
CDR3nt: TGTGCCAGCAGTTCCCCCAGGAGGGGCGCCAAGCGGTACACCTTC
CDR3aa: CASSSPRRGAKRYTF

j_gene: TRBJ1-1
v_gene: TRBV6-1
d_gene: NA
abundance: many
CDR3nt: TGTGCCAGCCGCCGGGACCTGGCCGAAGCTTTCTTT
CDR3aa: CASRRDLAEAFF